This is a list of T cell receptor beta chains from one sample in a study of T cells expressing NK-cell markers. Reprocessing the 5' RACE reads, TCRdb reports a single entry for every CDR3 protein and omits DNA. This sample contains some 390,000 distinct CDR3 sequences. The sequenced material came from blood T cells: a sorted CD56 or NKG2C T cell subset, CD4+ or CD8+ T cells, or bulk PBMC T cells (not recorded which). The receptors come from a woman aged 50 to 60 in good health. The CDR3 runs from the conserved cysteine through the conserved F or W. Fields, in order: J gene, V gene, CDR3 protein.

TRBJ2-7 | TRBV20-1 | CSARAKGLAGGPSSYEQYF
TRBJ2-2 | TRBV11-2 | CASSLFLRGGNGELFF
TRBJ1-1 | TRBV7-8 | CASSSDRGDTEAFF
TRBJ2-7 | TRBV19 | CASSIASGREQYF
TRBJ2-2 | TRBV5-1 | CASSLGTRGSGELFF
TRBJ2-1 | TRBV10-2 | CASSVAGGLGQFF
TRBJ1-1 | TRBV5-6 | CASSFSGTEAFF
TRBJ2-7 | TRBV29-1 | CSVDGVLGEQYF
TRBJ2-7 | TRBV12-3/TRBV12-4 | CASSLEGQGRFGQYF
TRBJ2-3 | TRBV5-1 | CASSWGGGGTDTQYF
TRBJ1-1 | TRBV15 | CATSRDLGADTEAFF
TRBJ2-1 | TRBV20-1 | CSAPQYNEQFF
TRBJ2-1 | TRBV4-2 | CASSQGQKAGDEQFF
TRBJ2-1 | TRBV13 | CASSPRGTNNEQFF
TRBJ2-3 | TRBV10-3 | CAIRRLPREDTQYF
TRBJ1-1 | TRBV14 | CASSQRAGGLAFF
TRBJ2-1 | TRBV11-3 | CASSSSGRSGGNEQFF
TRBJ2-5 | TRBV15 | CATSSLLRDSQETQYF
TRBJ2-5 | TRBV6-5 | CASSYVFGGPETQYF
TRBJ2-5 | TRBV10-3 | CAISPAGGETQYF
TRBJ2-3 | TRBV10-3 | CAISDGTSGRGPQYF
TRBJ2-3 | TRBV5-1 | CASSWRDPRTDTQYF
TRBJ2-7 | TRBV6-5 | CASSYSEREEYEQYF
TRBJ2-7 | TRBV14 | CASSQEGQGTSGRVPYEQYF
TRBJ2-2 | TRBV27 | CASGVVLGGELFF
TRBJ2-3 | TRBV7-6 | CASSRDSRTDTQYF
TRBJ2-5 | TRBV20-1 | CSAREGLQSQETQYF
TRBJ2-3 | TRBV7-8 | CASSLVWQGMDTQYF
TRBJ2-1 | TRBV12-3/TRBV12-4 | CASGTSGISNEQFF
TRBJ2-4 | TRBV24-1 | CATSSDRGGENIQYF
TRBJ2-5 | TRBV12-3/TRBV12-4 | CASSFISGRDETQYF
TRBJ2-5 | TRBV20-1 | CSARYGTSTPETQYF
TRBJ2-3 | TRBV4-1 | CASSQSPLVVAQYF
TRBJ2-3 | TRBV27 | CASSFGYGDRTQYF
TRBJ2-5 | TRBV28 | CASSLFDPETQYF
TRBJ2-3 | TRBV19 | CASSGEGQILTKDTQYF
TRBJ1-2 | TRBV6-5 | CASSYLPSGFSNYGYTF
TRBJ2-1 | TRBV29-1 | CSPYPSNNEQFF
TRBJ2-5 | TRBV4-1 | CASSQVTSGESGETQYF
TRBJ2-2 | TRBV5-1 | CASTNGRANTGELFF